This T cell receptor (beta chain) comes out of a study of blood T cell repertoires in COVID-19. Study context: T cells, B-cell-depleted T cells, or PBMCs supplied cDNA or gDNA.

Sequencing used immunoSEQ multiplex PCR; TCRdb keeps in-frame clones, though not all of them. The repertoire includes roughly 350,000 clones, about nine tenths of them detected once, and 7.3% sits in the top ten. The germline gives CDR1 SGHRS, CDR2 YFSETQ. The CDR3 has 16 amino acids. V shed 4 bases, J shed 5 bases, and the junction held 13 bases outside the gene matches. The chain carries TRBV5-1 and TRBJ1-1, with 8 bases lining up with TRBD1. The sequenced sample consisted of peripheral blood. This TCR derives from a woman between 70 and 85 years old with COVID-19, enrolled during active disease. The chain's CDR3 is CASSPPEQGVGTEAFF. The CDR3 DNA sequence: TGCGCCAGCAGCCCCCCAGAACAGGGGGTAGGGACTGAAGCTTTCTTT.